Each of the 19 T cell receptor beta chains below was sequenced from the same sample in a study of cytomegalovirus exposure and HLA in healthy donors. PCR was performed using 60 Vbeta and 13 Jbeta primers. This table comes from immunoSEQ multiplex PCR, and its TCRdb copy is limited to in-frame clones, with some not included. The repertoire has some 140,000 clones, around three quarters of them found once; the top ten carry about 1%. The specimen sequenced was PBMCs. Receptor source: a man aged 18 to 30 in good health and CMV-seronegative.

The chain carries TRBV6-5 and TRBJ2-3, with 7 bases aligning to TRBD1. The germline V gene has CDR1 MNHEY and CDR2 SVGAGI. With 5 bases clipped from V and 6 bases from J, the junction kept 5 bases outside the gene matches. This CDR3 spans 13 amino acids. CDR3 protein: CASSPLQGDTQYF. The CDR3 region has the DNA TGTGCCAGCAGTCCCCTACAGGGGGATACGCAGTATTTT.

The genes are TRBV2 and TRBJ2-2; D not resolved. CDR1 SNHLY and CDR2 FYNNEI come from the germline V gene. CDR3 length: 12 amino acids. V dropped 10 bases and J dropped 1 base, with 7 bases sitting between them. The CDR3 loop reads CATFGNTGELFF. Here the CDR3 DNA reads TGTGCCACCTTCGGGAACACCGGGGAGCTGTTTTTT. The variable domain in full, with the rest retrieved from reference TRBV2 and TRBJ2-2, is EPEVTQTPSHQVTQMGQEVILRCVPISNHLYFYWYRQILGQKVEFLVSFYNNEISEKSEIFDDQFSVERPDGSNFTLKIRSTKLEDSAMYFCATFGNTGELFFGEGSRLTVL.

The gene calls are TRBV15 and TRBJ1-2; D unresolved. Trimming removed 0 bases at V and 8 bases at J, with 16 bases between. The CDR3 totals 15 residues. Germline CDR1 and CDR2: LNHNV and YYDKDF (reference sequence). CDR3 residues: CATSRDRGPRGGYTF. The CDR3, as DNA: TGTGCCACCAGCAGAGATAGAGGGCCGCGGGGAGGCTACACCTTC.

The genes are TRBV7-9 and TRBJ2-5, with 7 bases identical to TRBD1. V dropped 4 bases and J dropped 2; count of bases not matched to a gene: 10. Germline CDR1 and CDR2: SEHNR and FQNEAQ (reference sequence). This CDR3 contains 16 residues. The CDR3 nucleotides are TGTGCCAGCAGCTCCTCTTGGCAGGGGGTACAAGAGACCCAGTACTTC. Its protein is CASSSSWQGVQETQYF.

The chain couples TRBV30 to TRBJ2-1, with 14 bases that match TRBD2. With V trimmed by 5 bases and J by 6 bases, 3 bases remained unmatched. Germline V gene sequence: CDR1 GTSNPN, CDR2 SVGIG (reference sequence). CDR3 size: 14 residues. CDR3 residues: CAWGLAGGINEQFF. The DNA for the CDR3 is TGTGCCTGGGGACTAGCGGGGGGCATCAATGAGCAGTTCTTC.

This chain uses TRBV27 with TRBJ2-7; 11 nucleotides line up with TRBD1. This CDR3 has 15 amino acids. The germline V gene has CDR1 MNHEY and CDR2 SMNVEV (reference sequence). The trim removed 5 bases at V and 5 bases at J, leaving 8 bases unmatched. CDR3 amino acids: CASSPLDRGLDEQYF. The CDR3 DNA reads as TGTGCCAGCAGTCCACTGGACAGGGGGCTAGACGAGCAGTACTTC.

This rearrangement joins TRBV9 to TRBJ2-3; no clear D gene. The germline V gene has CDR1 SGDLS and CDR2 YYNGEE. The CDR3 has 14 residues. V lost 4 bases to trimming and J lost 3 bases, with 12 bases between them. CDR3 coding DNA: TGTGCCAGCAGCCCGTGGAGAACGACAGATACGCAGTATTTT. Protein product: CASSPWRTTDTQYF.

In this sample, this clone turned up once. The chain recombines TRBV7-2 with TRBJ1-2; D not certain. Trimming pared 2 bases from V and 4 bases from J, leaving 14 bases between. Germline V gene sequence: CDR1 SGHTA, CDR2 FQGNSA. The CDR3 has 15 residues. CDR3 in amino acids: CASSLRGRAFYGYTF. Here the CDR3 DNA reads TGTGCCAGCAGCTTACGAGGGCGGGCTTTCTATGGCTACACCTTC.

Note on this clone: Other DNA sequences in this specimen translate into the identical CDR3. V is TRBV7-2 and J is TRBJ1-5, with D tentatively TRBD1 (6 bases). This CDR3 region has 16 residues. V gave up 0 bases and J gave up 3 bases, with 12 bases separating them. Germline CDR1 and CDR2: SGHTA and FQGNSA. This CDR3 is CASSLAGQGSNQPQHF. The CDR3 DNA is TGTGCCAGCAGCTTAGCGGGCCAGGGGTCCAATCAGCCCCAGCATTTT.

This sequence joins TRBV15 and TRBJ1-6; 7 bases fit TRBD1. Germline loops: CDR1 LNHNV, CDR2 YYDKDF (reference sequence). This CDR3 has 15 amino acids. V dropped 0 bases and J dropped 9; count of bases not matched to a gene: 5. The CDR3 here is CATSRDSGGSSPLHF. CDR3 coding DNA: TGTGCCACCAGCAGAGATTCAGGGGGGAGTTCACCCCTCCACTTT.

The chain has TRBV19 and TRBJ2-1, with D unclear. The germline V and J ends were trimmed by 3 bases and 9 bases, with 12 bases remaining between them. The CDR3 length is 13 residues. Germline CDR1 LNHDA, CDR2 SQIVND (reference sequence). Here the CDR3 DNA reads TGTGCCAGTAGTATCTTTCTGGAGCGTGAGCAGTTCTTC. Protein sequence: CASSIFLEREQFF.

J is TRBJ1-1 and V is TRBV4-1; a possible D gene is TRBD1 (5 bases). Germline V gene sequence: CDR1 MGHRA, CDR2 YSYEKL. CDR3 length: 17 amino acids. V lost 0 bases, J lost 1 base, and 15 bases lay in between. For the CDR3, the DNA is TGCGCCAGCAGCCAAGATATTACCTTCGGGGGGAACACTGAAGCTTTCTTT. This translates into CASSQDITFGGNTEAFF.

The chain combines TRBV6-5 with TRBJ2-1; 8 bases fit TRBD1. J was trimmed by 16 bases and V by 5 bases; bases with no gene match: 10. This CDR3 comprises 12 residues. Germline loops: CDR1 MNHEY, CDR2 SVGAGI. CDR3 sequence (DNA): TGTGCCAGCAGTCCCCCCGGACAGGGACAATTCTTC. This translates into CASSPPGQGQFF.

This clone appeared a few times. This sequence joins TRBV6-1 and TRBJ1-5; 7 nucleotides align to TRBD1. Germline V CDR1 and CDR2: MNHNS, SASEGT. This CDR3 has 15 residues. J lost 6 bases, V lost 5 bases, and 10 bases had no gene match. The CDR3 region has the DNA TGTGCCAGCAGTAATACAGGGGTTCAGAGTCAGCCCCAGCATTTT. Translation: CASSNTGVQSQPQHF.

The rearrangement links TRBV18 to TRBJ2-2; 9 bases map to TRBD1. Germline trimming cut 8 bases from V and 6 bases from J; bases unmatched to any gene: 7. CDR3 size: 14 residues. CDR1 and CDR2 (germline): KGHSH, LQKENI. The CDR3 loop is CASQDRGVAGELFF. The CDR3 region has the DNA TGTGCCAGCCAGGACAGGGGAGTCGCCGGGGAGCTGTTTTTT.

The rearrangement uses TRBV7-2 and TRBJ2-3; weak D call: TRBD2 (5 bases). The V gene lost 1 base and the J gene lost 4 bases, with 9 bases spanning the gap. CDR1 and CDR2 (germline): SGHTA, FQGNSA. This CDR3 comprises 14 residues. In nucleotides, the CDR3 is TGTGCCAGCAGCTTAGTGAGCGGCCCAGATACGCAGTATTTT. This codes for CASSLVSGPDTQYF.

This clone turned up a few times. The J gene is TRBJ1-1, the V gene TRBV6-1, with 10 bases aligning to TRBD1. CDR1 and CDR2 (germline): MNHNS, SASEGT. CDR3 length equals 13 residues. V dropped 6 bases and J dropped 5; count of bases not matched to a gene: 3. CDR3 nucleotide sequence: TGTGCCAGCAGAACGGGACAGGGGACTGAAGCTTTCTTT. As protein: CASRTGQGTEAFF.

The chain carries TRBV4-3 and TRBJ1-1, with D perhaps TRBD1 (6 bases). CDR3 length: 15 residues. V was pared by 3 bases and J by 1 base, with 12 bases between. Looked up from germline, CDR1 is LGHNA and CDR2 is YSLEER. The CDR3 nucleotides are TGCGCCAGCAGCCAGAGGACAGATTGGAACACTGAAGCTTTCTTT. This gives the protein CASSQRTDWNTEAFF.

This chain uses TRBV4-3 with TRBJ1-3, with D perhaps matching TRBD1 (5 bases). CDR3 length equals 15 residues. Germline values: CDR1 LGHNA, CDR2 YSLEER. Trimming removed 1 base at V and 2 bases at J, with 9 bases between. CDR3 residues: CASSQVGGAGNTIYF. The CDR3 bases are TGCGCCAGCAGCCAAGTTGGAGGGGCTGGAAACACCATATATTTT.